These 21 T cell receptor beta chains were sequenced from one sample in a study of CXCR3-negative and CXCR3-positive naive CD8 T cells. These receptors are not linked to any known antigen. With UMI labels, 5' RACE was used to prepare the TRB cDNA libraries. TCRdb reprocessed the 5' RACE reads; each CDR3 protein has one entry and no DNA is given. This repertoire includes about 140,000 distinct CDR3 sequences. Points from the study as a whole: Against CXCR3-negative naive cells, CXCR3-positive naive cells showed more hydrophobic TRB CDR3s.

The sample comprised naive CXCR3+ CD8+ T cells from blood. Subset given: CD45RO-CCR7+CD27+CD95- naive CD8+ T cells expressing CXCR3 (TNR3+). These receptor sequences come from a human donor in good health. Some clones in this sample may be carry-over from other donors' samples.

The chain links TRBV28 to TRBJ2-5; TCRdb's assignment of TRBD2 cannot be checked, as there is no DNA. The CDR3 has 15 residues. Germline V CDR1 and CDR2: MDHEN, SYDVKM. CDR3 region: CASSQPRRGRETQYF.

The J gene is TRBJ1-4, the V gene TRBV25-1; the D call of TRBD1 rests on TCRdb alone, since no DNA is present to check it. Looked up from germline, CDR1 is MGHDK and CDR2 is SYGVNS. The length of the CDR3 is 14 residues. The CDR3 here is CASTKTDPNEKLFF.

This chain's CDR3 is CSARDPIPGFGDQPQHF. The J gene is TRBJ1-5, the V gene TRBV20-1; TCRdb's D call, TRBD1, is unchecked because there is no DNA. CDR1 and CDR2 (germline): DFQATT, SNEGSKA (reference sequence). The CDR3 extends over 17 amino acids.

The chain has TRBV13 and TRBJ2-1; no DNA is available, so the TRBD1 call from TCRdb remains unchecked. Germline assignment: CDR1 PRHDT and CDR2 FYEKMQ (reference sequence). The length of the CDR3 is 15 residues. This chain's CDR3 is CASSFPGGGEDEQFF.

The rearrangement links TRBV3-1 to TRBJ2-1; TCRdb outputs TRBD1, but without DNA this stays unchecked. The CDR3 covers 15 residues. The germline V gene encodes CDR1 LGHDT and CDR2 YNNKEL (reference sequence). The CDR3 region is CASSLEQGSYNEQFF.

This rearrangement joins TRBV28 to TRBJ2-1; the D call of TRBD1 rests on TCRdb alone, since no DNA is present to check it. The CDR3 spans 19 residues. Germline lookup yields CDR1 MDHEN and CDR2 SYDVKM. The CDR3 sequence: CASSLSRTGATSTYNEQFF. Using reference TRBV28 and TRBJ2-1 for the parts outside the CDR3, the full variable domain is DVKVTQSSRYLVKRTGEKVFLECVQDMDHENMFWYRQDPGLGLRLIYFSYDVKMKEKGDIPEGYSVSREKKERFSLILESASTNQTSMYLCASSLSRTGATSTYNEQFFGPGTRLTVL.

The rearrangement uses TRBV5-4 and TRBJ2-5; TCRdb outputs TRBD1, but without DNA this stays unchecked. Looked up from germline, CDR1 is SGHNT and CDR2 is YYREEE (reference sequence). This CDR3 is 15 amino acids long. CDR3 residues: CASSLLGAIVETQYF. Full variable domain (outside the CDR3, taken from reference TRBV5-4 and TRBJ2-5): ETGVTQSPTHLIKTRGQQVTLRCSSQSGHNTVSWYQQALGQGPQFIFQYYREEENGRGNFPPRFSGLQFPNYSSELNVNALELDDSALYLCASSLLGAIVETQYFGPGTRLLVL.

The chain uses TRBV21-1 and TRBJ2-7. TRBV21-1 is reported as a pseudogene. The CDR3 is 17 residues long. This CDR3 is CASSKARSIHSSYEQYF.

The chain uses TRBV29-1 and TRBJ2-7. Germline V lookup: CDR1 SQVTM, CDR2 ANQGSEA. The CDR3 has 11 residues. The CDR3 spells CSVEGQYEQYF.

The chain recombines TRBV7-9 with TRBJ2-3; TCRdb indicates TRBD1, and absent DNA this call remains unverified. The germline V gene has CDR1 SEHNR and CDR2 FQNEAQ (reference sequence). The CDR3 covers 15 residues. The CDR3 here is CASTDAAGHTDTQYF. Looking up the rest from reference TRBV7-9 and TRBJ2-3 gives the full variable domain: DTGVSQNPRHKITKRGQNVTFRCDPISEHNRLYWYRQTLGQGPEFLTYFQNEAQLEKSRLLSDRFSAERPKGSFSTLEIQRTEQGDSAMYLCASTDAAGHTDTQYFGPGTRLTVL.

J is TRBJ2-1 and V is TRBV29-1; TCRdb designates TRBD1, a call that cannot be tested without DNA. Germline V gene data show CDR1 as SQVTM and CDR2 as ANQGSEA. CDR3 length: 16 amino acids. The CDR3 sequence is CSVEDSGTRAYNEQFF.

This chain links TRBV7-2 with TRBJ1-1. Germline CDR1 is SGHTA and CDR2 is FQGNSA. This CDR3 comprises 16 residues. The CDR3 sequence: CASSLATGYMNTEAFF. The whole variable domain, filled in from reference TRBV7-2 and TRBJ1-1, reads GAGVSQSPSNKVTEKGKDVELRCDPISGHTALYWYRQSLGQGLEFLIYFQGNSAPDKSGLPSDRFSAERTGGSVSTLTIQRTQQEDSAVYLCASSLATGYMNTEAFFGQGTRLTVV.

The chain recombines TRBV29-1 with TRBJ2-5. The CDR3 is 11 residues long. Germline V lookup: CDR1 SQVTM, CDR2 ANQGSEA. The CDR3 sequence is CSVDWRETQYF.

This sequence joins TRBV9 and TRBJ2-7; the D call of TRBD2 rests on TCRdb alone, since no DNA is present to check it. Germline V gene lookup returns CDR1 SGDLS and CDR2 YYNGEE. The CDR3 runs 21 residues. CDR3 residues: CASSHRRAYRTNLLYSYEQYF.

The CDR3 here is CASSQNRTNSPLHF. V is TRBV23-1 and J is TRBJ1-6; TCRdb names TRBD1, which stays unverified in the absence of DNA. TRBV23-1 is an open reading frame, and its role is uncertain. This CDR3 has 14 residues.

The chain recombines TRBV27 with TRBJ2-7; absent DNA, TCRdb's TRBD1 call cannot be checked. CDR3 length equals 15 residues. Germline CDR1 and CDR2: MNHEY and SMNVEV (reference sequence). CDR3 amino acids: CASSLAGTVWNEQYF.

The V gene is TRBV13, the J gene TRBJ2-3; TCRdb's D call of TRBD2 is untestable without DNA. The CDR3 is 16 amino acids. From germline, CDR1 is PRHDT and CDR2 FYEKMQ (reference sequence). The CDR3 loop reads CATETWGGGATDTQYF.

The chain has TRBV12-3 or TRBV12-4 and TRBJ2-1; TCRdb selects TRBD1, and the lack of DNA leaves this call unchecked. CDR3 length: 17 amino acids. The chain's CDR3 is CASSNNRGTRSYNEQFF.

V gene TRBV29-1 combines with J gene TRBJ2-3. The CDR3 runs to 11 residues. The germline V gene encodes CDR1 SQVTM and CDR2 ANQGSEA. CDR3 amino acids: CSVEGADTQYF.

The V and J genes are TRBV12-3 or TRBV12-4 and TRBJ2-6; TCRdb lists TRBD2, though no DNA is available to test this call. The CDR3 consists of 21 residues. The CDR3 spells CASSSSGTPHYDSSGANVLTF.

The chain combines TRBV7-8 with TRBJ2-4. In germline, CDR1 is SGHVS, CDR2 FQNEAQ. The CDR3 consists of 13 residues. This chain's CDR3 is CASSSGGSDIQYF.